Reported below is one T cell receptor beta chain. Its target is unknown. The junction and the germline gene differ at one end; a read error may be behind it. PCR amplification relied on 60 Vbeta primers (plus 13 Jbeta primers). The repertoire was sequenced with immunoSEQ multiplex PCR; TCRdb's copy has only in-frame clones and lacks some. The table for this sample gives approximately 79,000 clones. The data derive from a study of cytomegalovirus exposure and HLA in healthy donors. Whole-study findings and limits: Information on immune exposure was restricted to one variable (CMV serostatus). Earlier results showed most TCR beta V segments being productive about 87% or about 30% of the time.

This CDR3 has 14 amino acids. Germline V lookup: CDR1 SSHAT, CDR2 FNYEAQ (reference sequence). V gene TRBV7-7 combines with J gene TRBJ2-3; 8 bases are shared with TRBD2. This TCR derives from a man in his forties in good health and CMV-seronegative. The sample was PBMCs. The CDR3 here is CASSLSRGADTQYF. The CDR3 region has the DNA TGTGCTAGCAGCTTATCGCGGGGGGCAGATACGCAGTATTTT.